Listed here are 31 T cell receptor beta chains from one sample, sequenced in a study of identical twins. MiXCR, applied by TCRdb to the 5' RACE reads, yields one record per CDR3 protein. The sample holds about 240,000 distinct CDR3 sequences, 7.5% seen once. These sequences were also reported in another study, on yellow fever vaccine responses in identical twins.

The sequencing sample was made of CD8+ T cells sorted from blood. These receptor sequences come from a young woman in good health.

This clonotype was picked up a small number of times. The rearrangement joins TRBV28 to TRBJ2-7; possibly TRBD1 or TRBD2 for D (6 bases each). Germline V gene data show CDR1 as MDHEN and CDR2 as SYDVKM. The CDR3 consists of 15 residues. With 1 base removed from V and 4 bases from J, the gap between germline ends came to 14 bases. CDR3 protein: CASSLLQGGSYEQYV. As DNA, the CDR3 is TGTGCCAGCAGTTTATTGCAAGGGGGGAGTTACGAGCAGTACGTC.

The CDR3 protein is CASSTGQYSGEQYF. In nucleotides, the CDR3 is TGTGCCAGCAGCACAGGACAGTACTCGGGGGAGCAGTACTTC. The chain couples TRBV7-6 to TRBJ2-7; the D gene is possibly TRBD1 (6 bases). The ends were cut back, 5 bases at V and 7 bases at J, with 18 bases in the middle. This CDR3 has 14 residues. Looked up from germline, CDR1 is SGHVS and CDR2 is FNYEAQ.

This clonotype was seen a few times. The gene calls are TRBV3-1 and TRBJ2-5, with 9 bases that match TRBD2. CDR1 LGHDT and CDR2 YNNKEL come from the germline V gene (reference sequence). The CDR3 covers 16 residues. With V trimmed by 1 base and J by 5 bases, 8 bases remained unmatched. The CDR3 DNA is TGTGCCAGCAGCCAAGTAAGCGGGAGGCGGGAGGAGACCCAGTACTTC. Protein product: CASSQVSGRREETQYF.

This clonotype was counted at least ten times. The chain couples TRBV29-1 to TRBJ2-7; 7 bases align to TRBD1. With 3 bases clipped from V and 3 bases from J, the junction kept 8 bases outside the gene matches. This CDR3 contains 14 residues. The V gene's germline CDR1 is SQVTM and CDR2 ANQGSEA. DNA of the CDR3: TGCAGCGTTGATACGGCGGCAGGGGGCTACGAGCAGTACTTC. It specifies CSVDTAAGGYEQYF.

The V call is TRBV20-1, the J call TRBJ2-1; D possibly corresponds to TRBD2 (6 bases). Per germline, CDR1 DFQATT and CDR2 SNEGSKA (reference sequence). This CDR3 region has 12 residues. V was pared by 5 bases and J by 5 bases, with 10 bases between. CDR3 in amino acids: CSARGLDNEQFF. CDR3 in DNA: TGCAGTGCTCGGGGGTTAGACAATGAGCAGTTCTTC.

There are many counts of this clonotype. The V call is TRBV15, the J call TRBJ2-5; 12 bases map to TRBD2. This CDR3 is built from 16 residues. J was trimmed by 3 bases and V by 4 bases; bases with no gene match: 6. Germline CDR1 LNHNV, CDR2 YYDKDF (reference sequence). The CDR3 DNA follows: TGTGCCACCAGCATAGTACGACTAGCGGGAGAAGAGACCCAGTACTTC. Translated: CATSIVRLAGEETQYF.

V is TRBV19 and J is TRBJ2-2, with D unresolved. V gave up 3 bases and J gave up 4 bases, with 6 bases separating them. CDR3 size: 13 residues. In germline, CDR1 is LNHDA, CDR2 SQIVND (reference sequence). The CDR3 DNA reads TGTGCCAGTAGTATCTTGGGCACCGGGGAGCTGTTTTTT. It yields the protein CASSILGTGELFF.

This clonotype showed up many times. The V and J genes are TRBV20-1 and TRBJ2-7; TRBD2 matches 8 bases. V trimming: 6 bases; J trimming: 4 bases; junction bases outside the gene matches: 11. Per germline, CDR1 DFQATT and CDR2 SNEGSKA (reference sequence). The CDR3 totals 14 residues. The chain's CDR3 is CSARPGLGLYEQYF. In DNA form, the CDR3 reads TGCAGTGCCCGGCCGGGACTAGGGCTATACGAGCAGTACTTC.

This clonotype showed up just a few times. J is TRBJ2-3 and V is TRBV7-2, with TRBD2 identical over 10 bases. The V and J ends lost 1 base and 4 bases, in that order; junction bases with no gene match: 8. This CDR3 has 17 amino acids. Germline V gene lookup returns CDR1 SGHTA and CDR2 FQGNSA. This CDR3 is CASSLGASGGFADTQYF. In DNA, the CDR3 is TGTGCCAGCAGCTTAGGAGCTAGCGGGGGTTTCGCAGATACGCAGTATTTT. Combining the CDR3 with reference TRBV7-2 and TRBJ2-3 gives the whole variable domain GAGVSQSPSNKVTEKGKDVELRCDPISGHTALYWYRQSLGQGLEFLIYFQGNSAPDKSGLPSDRFSAERTGGSVSTLTIQRTQQEDSAVYLCASSLGASGGFADTQYFGPGTRLTVL.

This clonotype was seen a few times. This sequence joins TRBV29-1 and TRBJ2-6; 9 nucleotides agree with TRBD1. The CDR3 sequence is 18 residues long. The V gene's germline CDR1 is SQVTM and CDR2 ANQGSEA. V lost 0 bases and J lost 2; bases outside the gene matches: 8. CDR3 amino acids: CSVEDRNTGGAGANVLTF. The CDR3 DNA reads TGCAGCGTTGAAGATCGGAATACAGGGGGCGCTGGGGCCAACGTCCTGACTTTC.

This clonotype has ten or more counts. V usage is TRBV20-1 and J usage is TRBJ1-1; TRBD1 agrees at 8 bases. The CDR3 sequence is 14 residues long. Germline loops: CDR1 DFQATT, CDR2 SNEGSKA (reference sequence). Trimming at V came to 6 bases and at J to 3 bases, leaving 9 bases not matched to a gene. The CDR3 is CSAPQTGVDTEAFF. The CDR3 bases are TGCAGTGCACCCCAGACAGGGGTGGACACTGAAGCTTTCTTT.

This clonotype was observed a handful of times. The chain carries TRBV3-1 and TRBJ2-1; 9 bases fit TRBD2. Germline V gene lookup returns CDR1 LGHDT and CDR2 YNNKEL (reference sequence). Germline trimming cut 1 base from V and 0 bases from J; bases unmatched to any gene: 19. This CDR3 has 22 amino acids. CDR3 nucleotide sequence: TGTGCCAGCAGCCAAGCACCGTATCCGGGACTAGCAGCCCTGAGCTCCTACAATGAGCAGTTCTTC. It yields the protein CASSQAPYPGLAALSSYNEQFF.

This clonotype was seen many times. The chain recombines TRBV27 with TRBJ2-3; D unclear. Germline V gene lookup returns CDR1 MNHEY and CDR2 SMNVEV (reference sequence). The V end was cut by 2 bases, the J end by 6 bases, with 9 bases between. This CDR3 region has 13 residues. The CDR3 DNA sequence: TGTGCCAGCAGTTTAGGGCGGCAGGATACGCAGTATTTT. It specifies CASSLGRQDTQYF.

This clonotype appeared many times. The chain recombines TRBV6-5 with TRBJ2-2; 8 bases fit TRBD2. The CDR3 spans 16 residues. The J segment lost 7 bases and the V segment lost 1 base, leaving 8 bases of the junction unmatched. Germline CDR1 MNHEY, CDR2 SVGAGI. CDR3 residues: CASSYFLAGGVGELFF. The CDR3 region has the DNA TGTGCCAGCAGTTACTTTCTAGCGGGTGGGGTCGGGGAGCTGTTTTTT.

The genes are TRBV7-9 and TRBJ2-5, with D possibly TRBD2 on 5 matching bases. Germline loops: CDR1 SEHNR, CDR2 FQNEAQ (reference sequence). The CDR3 covers 14 residues. Trimming removed 4 bases at V and 5 bases at J, with 14 bases between. The CDR3 region is CASSSTGILETQYF. DNA of the CDR3: TGTGCCAGCAGCTCCACCGGGATTTTGGAGACCCAGTACTTC. The whole variable domain, remainder taken from reference TRBV7-9 and TRBJ2-5, is DTGVSQNPRHKITKRGQNVTFRCDPISEHNRLYWYRQTLGQGPEFLTYFQNEAQLEKSRLLSDRFSAERPKGSFSTLEIQRTEQGDSAMYLCASSSTGILETQYFGPGTRLLVL.

The V call is TRBV12-3 or TRBV12-4, the J call TRBJ2-1; possibly TRBD1 or TRBD2 for D (5 bases each). This CDR3 comprises 16 residues. Trimming took 4 bases from V and 0 from J, leaving 13 bases between them. CDR3 bases: TGTGCCAGCAGTTCATCTGGGGGACGCTCCTACAATGAGCAGTTCTTC. Amino acid sequence: CASSSSGGRSYNEQFF.

The V and J genes are TRBV29-1 and TRBJ2-1, with 8 nucleotides matching TRBD2. This CDR3 contains 15 residues. Unmatched junction bases numbered 6, after V lost 4 bases and J lost 1 base. Germline CDR1 is SQVTM and CDR2 is ANQGSEA. The CDR3 DNA is TGCAGCGTTGTTCCGGGAGGGCCGTCCTACAATGAGCAGTTCTTC. Translating gives CSVVPGGPSYNEQFF.

The chain joins TRBV3-1 to TRBJ2-1; 8 nucleotides align to TRBD2. Per the germline V gene, CDR1 is LGHDT and CDR2 is YNNKEL (reference sequence). The length of the CDR3 is 16 residues. Trimming took 0 bases from V and 8 from J; bases not matched to a gene: 9. The CDR3 sequence is CASSQDRRLALYEQFF. CDR3 DNA: TGTGCCAGCAGCCAAGATAGGAGACTAGCGTTGTATGAGCAGTTCTTC.

This clonotype was observed at least ten times. The chain has TRBV12-3 or TRBV12-4 and TRBJ2-3, with D maybe TRBD1 (5 bases). The CDR3 has 15 residues. V was pared by 6 bases and J by 2 bases, with 15 bases between. As DNA, the CDR3 is TGTGCCAGCAGGGACACCATGTCTCCCACAGATACGCAGTATTTT. This encodes CASRDTMSPTDTQYF.

The rearrangement links TRBV28 to TRBJ1-1; possible D gene TRBD1, 6 bases. V was clipped by 6 bases and J by 8 bases, with 10 bases between them. This CDR3 spans 11 amino acids. Germline CDR1 and CDR2: MDHEN and SYDVKM. The CDR3 loop is CASRPTGEAFF. In DNA form, the CDR3 reads TGTGCCAGCAGGCCCACAGGGGAAGCTTTCTTT. Looking up the rest from reference TRBV28 and TRBJ1-1 gives the full variable domain: DVKVTQSSRYLVKRTGEKVFLECVQDMDHENMFWYRQDPGLGLRLIYFSYDVKMKEKGDIPEGYSVSREKKERFSLILESASTNQTSMYLCASRPTGEAFFGQGTRLTVV.

There are a few counts of this clonotype. The chain combines TRBV7-8 with TRBJ1-4; D possibly corresponds to TRBD1 (6 bases). This CDR3 region has 15 residues. Germline CDR1 and CDR2: SGHVS and FQNEAQ. V shed 5 bases and J shed 11 bases, with 21 bases lying between them. The CDR3 here is CASSATGTPRVKLFF. The CDR3 region has the DNA TGTGCCAGCAGCGCAACCGGGACACCCAGAGTTAAACTGTTTTTT.

The chain carries TRBV12-3 or TRBV12-4 and TRBJ1-2; the D is unclear. V lost 3 bases to trimming and J lost 4 bases, with 9 bases between them. This CDR3 region has 13 residues. The DNA of the CDR3 is TGTGCCAGCAGTTTCGGTACCATCTATGGCTACACCTTC. Protein: CASSFGTIYGYTF.

This clonotype was seen ten or more times. The chain couples TRBV7-9 to TRBJ1-6; 7 bases fit TRBD1. CDR1 is SEHNR and CDR2 is FQNEAQ in the germline V gene (reference sequence). CDR3 size: 16 residues. Germline trimming cut 5 bases from V and 9 bases from J; bases unmatched to any gene: 13. The CDR3 reads CASSHPQQGQISPLHF. The CDR3, as DNA: TGTGCCAGCAGCCATCCTCAACAGGGACAGATTTCACCCCTCCACTTT.

V gene TRBV27 combines with J gene TRBJ2-5; D unresolved. Germline loops: CDR1 MNHEY, CDR2 SMNVEV (reference sequence). This CDR3 comprises 12 residues. Trimming shortened V by 6 bases and J by 3 bases, and 8 bases separated the two germline ends. The CDR3: CASSLLKETQYF. The DNA of the CDR3 is TGTGCCAGCAGCCTCTTAAAAGAGACCCAGTACTTC.

This clonotype was detected many times. The rearrangement links TRBV13 to TRBJ2-3; D perhaps matches TRBD1 (6 bases). The germline gives CDR1 PRHDT, CDR2 FYEKMQ (reference sequence). V was cut by 7 bases and J by 0 bases, with 11 bases left in between. The CDR3 totals 14 residues. The CDR3 region is CASTTGSSTDTQYF. Written as DNA, the CDR3 is TGTGCCAGCACCACAGGGTCGAGCACAGATACGCAGTATTTT.

A few counts support this clonotype. V usage is TRBV24-1 and J usage is TRBJ2-3, with a tentative D call TRBD1 (6 bases). This CDR3 comprises 16 residues. Deletions cut 3 bases from V and 4 bases from J, with 16 bases between. Germline V gene sequence: CDR1 KGHDR, CDR2 SFDVKD. The CDR3: CATSDDRDKGADTQYF. Here the CDR3 DNA reads TGTGCCACCAGTGATGACCGGGACAAGGGGGCAGATACGCAGTATTTT.

In DNA, the CDR3 is TGCAGCGTTGAAGGGGGTGAGGGAGGTGAAGCTTTCTTT. It codes for CSVEGGEGGEAFF. The chain combines TRBV29-1 with TRBJ1-1; D remains ambiguous. The CDR3 contains 13 residues. The germline CDR1 and CDR2 sequences are SQVTM and ANQGSEA. Trimming shortened V by 1 base and J by 7 bases, and 13 bases separated the two germline ends.

This clonotype was recorded a few times. The chain is built from TRBV4-1 and TRBJ2-3, with a possible D match to TRBD2 (6 bases). The CDR3 covers 16 residues. CDR1 MGHRA and CDR2 YSYEKL come from the germline V gene. With 1 base removed from V and 3 bases from J, the gap between germline ends came to 14 bases. The DNA of the CDR3 is TGCGCCAGCAGCCAAGTGGAGGGTCCGGGGACAGATACGCAGTATTTT. Translating gives CASSQVEGPGTDTQYF.

This clonotype was counted many times. The chain joins TRBV15 to TRBJ1-6, with 8 nucleotides matching TRBD1. Trimming at V came to 6 bases and at J to 10 bases, leaving 8 bases not matched to a gene. Per the germline V gene, CDR1 is LNHNV and CDR2 is YYDKDF (reference sequence). This CDR3 is built from 14 residues. CDR3 sequence (DNA): TGTGCCACCAGGGGTGGACAGGGTCACTCACCCCTCCACTTT. Encoded protein: CATRGGQGHSPLHF.

Only a few counts were recorded for this clonotype. The V and J genes are TRBV29-1 and TRBJ2-1; perhaps D is TRBD1 or TRBD2 (5 bases each). Trimming left V 3 bases short and J 9 bases short, with 18 bases between. This CDR3 is 14 amino acids long. Per germline, CDR1 SQVTM and CDR2 ANQGSEA. CDR3: CSVEREQTAIEQFF. The CDR3 coding sequence is TGCAGCGTTGAGAGGGAACAGACAGCTATTGAGCAGTTCTTC.

This clonotype was observed a few times. The chain is built from TRBV5-6 and TRBJ1-1; D call uncertain. The CDR3 contains 13 residues. Trimming removed 1 base from V and 5 bases from J, with 9 bases in between. Germline V gene data show CDR1 as SGHDT and CDR2 as YYEEEE. CDR3 amino acids: CASSLRWRTEAFF. The CDR3 nucleotides are TGTGCCAGCAGCTTGCGGTGGAGGACTGAAGCTTTCTTT.